Listed here are 28 T cell receptor beta chains from one sample, sequenced in a study of OX40 agonist ivuxolimab in advanced cancers. Only in-frame clones appear in the TCRdb table, and some are missing; sequencing was by immunoSEQ multiplex PCR. This table has about 60,000 clones, about four fifths appearing once. Source: CD4+ or CD8+ T cells sorted from blood, taken in a trial of the OX40 agonist ivuxolimab. All receptors derive from an adult with an advanced solid tumor such as melanoma, head and neck, liver or kidney cancer.

The chain recombines TRBV21-1 with TRBJ1-2; the D segment call TRBD1 is taken from the table without a DNA check. TRBV21-1 is described as a pseudogene. The CDR3 is 24 residues long. CDR3 coding DNA: TGTGCCAGCAGCACACCCGGGACAGTGGAACAAAGTCGCTTGGAACCAAAATATAACTATGGCTACACCTTC. This gives the protein CASSTPGTVEQSRLEPKYNYGYTF.

The V gene is TRBV4-1, the J gene TRBJ2-3; a possible D gene is TRBD2 (5 bases). CDR3 length: 16 amino acids. V was clipped by 4 bases and J by 0 bases, with 14 bases between them. Germline V gives CDR1 MGHRA, CDR2 YSYEKL. The CDR3 protein is CASSPFRGDSTDTQYF. In nucleotides, the CDR3 is TGCGCCAGCAGCCCTTTCCGGGGTGATAGCACAGATACGCAGTATTTT.

This clone has more than one count but fewer than ten. The chain joins TRBV7-9 to TRBJ1-5; D is uncertain. V lost 5 bases, J lost 6 bases, and 8 bases lay in between. Germline V gene data show CDR1 as SEHNR and CDR2 as FQNEAQ (reference sequence). The CDR3 is 12 amino acids. The CDR3 region has the DNA TGTGCCAGCAGCCAGGACTTTCAGCCCCAGCATTTT. This sequence encodes CASSQDFQPQHF. Complete variable domain (other parts from reference TRBV7-9 and TRBJ1-5): DTGVSQNPRHKITKRGQNVTFRCDPISEHNRLYWYRQTLGQGPEFLTYFQNEAQLEKSRLLSDRFSAERPKGSFSTLEIQRTEQGDSAMYLCASSQDFQPQHFGDGTRLSIL.

This clone was counted between two and nine times. This sequence joins TRBV19 and TRBJ1-2; a weak D match, TRBD1 (5 bases). Germline lookup yields CDR1 LNHDA and CDR2 SQIVND (reference sequence). The CDR3 is 12 residues long. Trimming took 7 bases from V and 5 from J, leaving 11 bases between them. The CDR3 bases are TGTGCCAGTAACGACAGATCGTATGGCTACACCTTC. Translation: CASNDRSYGYTF.

The J gene is TRBJ1-2, the V gene TRBV2, with D perhaps TRBD1 (6 bases). V shed 4 bases and J shed 6 bases, with 12 bases lying between them. The CDR3 is 13 residues long. Per the germline V gene, CDR1 is SNHLY and CDR2 is FYNNEI. Written as DNA, the CDR3 is TGTGCCAGCAGTGCCATGACAGGACATGGCTACACCTTC. This translates into CASSAMTGHGYTF.

The rearrangement uses TRBV30 and TRBJ1-1; the D is unclear. V lost 4 bases to trimming and J lost 3 bases, with 12 bases between them. CDR1 GTSNPN and CDR2 SVGIG come from the germline V gene (reference sequence). The CDR3 contains 13 residues. CDR3 amino acids: CAWKHGRDTEAFF. CDR3 DNA sequence: TGTGCCTGGAAACATGGGCGCGACACTGAAGCTTTCTTT.

This clone was picked up one time. This chain links TRBV18 with TRBJ1-5; D gene uncertain. V was cut by 2 bases and J by 5 bases, with 16 bases left in between. This CDR3 is 16 amino acids long. Germline V gene lookup returns CDR1 KGHSH and CDR2 LQKENI. In DNA, the CDR3 is TGTGCCAGCTCACCAGGGGAGGAGGCGTTTGATCAGCCCCAGCATTTT. As protein: CASSPGEEAFDQPQHF.

This chain joins TRBV21-1 and TRBJ1-2. TRBV21-1 is termed a pseudogene. The CDR3 consists of 16 residues. CDR3 DNA: TGTGCCAGCAGCAAAGTAGCGAACAGGACCTACTATGGCTACACCTTC. Amino acids: CASSKVANRTYYGYTF.

The CDR3 spells CASSLASSGSHVDEQFF. The CDR3 DNA reads TGTGCCAGCAGCTTAGCGTCTAGCGGGAGTCACGTCGATGAGCAGTTCTTC. The chain is built from TRBV11-3 and TRBJ2-1; 10 bases map to TRBD2. Trimming cost V 1 base and J 8 bases; bases outside gene matches: 11. The CDR3 is 17 residues long. In germline, CDR1 is SGHNT, CDR2 YENEEA.

CDR3 DNA: TGTGCCAGCAGCTTAGCGGGACGGGTCTACGAGCAGTACTTC. Amino acid sequence: CASSLAGRVYEQYF. The chain joins TRBV7-9 to TRBJ2-7; D is tentatively TRBD1 or TRBD2 (5 bases each). CDR1 and CDR2 (germline): SEHNR, FQNEAQ (reference sequence). The V end was cut by 0 bases, the J end by 3 bases, with 9 bases between. The CDR3 consists of 14 residues.

This chain connects TRBV7-2 to TRBJ1-5; D gene uncertain. From germline, CDR1 is SGHTA and CDR2 FQGNSA. There are 12 residues in the CDR3. The ends were cut back, 4 bases at V and 3 bases at J, with 4 bases in the middle. The CDR3 reads CASSWFNQPQHF. CDR3 nucleotide sequence: TGTGCCAGCAGCTGGTTCAATCAGCCCCAGCATTTT.

The gene calls are TRBV4-1 and TRBJ2-7, with D hard to call. The germline V gene encodes CDR1 MGHRA and CDR2 YSYEKL. CDR3 size: 14 residues. The V and J ends lost 4 bases and 7 bases respectively, with 17 bases between them. The CDR3 nucleotides are TGCGCCAGCAGCCTAGACGGCCCCGCAACTGAGCAGTACTTC. Translated, it gives CASSLDGPATEQYF.

The chain joins TRBV7-2 to TRBJ2-4, with D possibly TRBD1 on 5 matching bases. The CDR3 runs 16 residues. V lost 5 bases and J lost 0, with 14 bases in between. CDR1 and CDR2 (germline): SGHTA, FQGNSA. The DNA of the CDR3 is TGTGCCAGCAGCGCCATCGGACAAATAGCCAAAAACATTCAGTACTTC. It yields the protein CASSAIGQIAKNIQYF. Full variable domain (missing parts from reference TRBV7-2 and TRBJ2-4): GAGVSQSPSNKVTEKGKDVELRCDPISGHTALYWYRQSLGQGLEFLIYFQGNSAPDKSGLPSDRFSAERTGGSVSTLTIQRTQQEDSAVYLCASSAIGQIAKNIQYFGAGTRLSVL.

This clone was observed once. The chain uses TRBV12-5 and TRBJ2-1; D is perhaps TRBD2 (6 bases). This CDR3 is built from 16 residues. The V and J ends lost 1 base and 4 bases respectively, with 14 bases between them. From germline, CDR1 is LGHNT and CDR2 FRNRAP. CDR3 amino acids: CASGLGSSGAYNEQFF. The DNA for the CDR3 is TGTGCTAGTGGTTTGGGGAGTAGCGGAGCTTACAATGAGCAGTTCTTC.

J is TRBJ1-3 and V is TRBV20-1; the D is unclear. The CDR3 contains 11 residues. V was shortened by 6 bases and J by 0 bases, with 3 bases between the two germline ends. Germline V CDR1 and CDR2: DFQATT, SNEGSKA (reference sequence). CDR3: CSALSGNTIYF. The CDR3 DNA sequence: TGCAGTGCCCTCTCTGGAAACACCATATATTTT.

This chain uses TRBV19 with TRBJ2-7, with D perhaps TRBD1 (5 bases). The V end lost 9 bases, the J end lost 6 bases, and 12 bases lay between the germline ends. The CDR3 is 11 residues long. Germline CDR1 is LNHDA and CDR2 is SQIVND (reference sequence). The CDR3 DNA reads as TGTGCCAGCAAGCAGGGAATCGAGCAGTACTTC. Its protein is CASKQGIEQYF.

The chain employs TRBV19 and TRBJ2-5, with TRBD1 matching 8 bases. J gave up 4 bases and V 1 base, and 5 bases lay outside the gene matches. Germline assignment: CDR1 LNHDA and CDR2 SQIVND (reference sequence). The CDR3 is 15 residues long. In DNA, the CDR3 is TGTGCCAGTAGTATAGTCGGACAGGGTGGAGAGACCCAGTACTTC. It codes for CASSIVGQGGETQYF.

This clone was counted a few times. The chain links TRBV9 to TRBJ2-5; D is unresolved. Germline V gene lookup returns CDR1 SGDLS and CDR2 YYNGEE. The CDR3 has 16 amino acids. Trimming took off 0 bases at V and 5 bases at J, with 17 bases between the two ends. The DNA of the CDR3 is TGTGCCAGCAGCGTAGGCCCTAGTAGATACGGGGAGACCCAGTACTTC. Protein sequence: CASSVGPSRYGETQYF.

V is TRBV7-6 and J is TRBJ1-3; a weak D match, TRBD1 (5 bases). Per germline, CDR1 SGHVS and CDR2 FNYEAQ. The CDR3 loop spans 13 amino acids. Deletions cut 5 bases from V and 2 bases from J, with 7 bases between. CDR3: CASSQGPGNTIYF. The DNA for the CDR3 is TGTGCCAGCAGCCAGGGACCTGGAAACACCATATATTTT.

The rearrangement links TRBV28 to TRBJ1-6, with TRBD1 identical over 7 bases. Germline V gene sequence: CDR1 MDHEN, CDR2 SYDVKM. This CDR3 has 14 residues. Trimming at V came to 5 bases and at J to 6 bases, leaving 4 bases not matched to a gene. In DNA, the CDR3 is TGTGCCAGCAGTACCCACAGGGGTAATTCACCCCTCCACTTT. Protein: CASSTHRGNSPLHF.

The chain recombines TRBV11-2 with TRBJ2-7; maybe TRBD2 (6 bases). The CDR3 length is 16 residues. Trimming took 3 bases from V and 7 from J, leaving 22 bases between them. Per the germline V gene, CDR1 is SGHAT and CDR2 is FQNNGV. The CDR3 loop reads CASSFHPDGAAGEQYF. CDR3 sequence (DNA): TGTGCCAGCAGCTTCCACCCTGACGGGGCGGCGGGAGAGCAGTACTTC.

The chain joins TRBV28 to TRBJ2-7; a weak D match, TRBD1 (6 bases). The CDR3 contains 14 residues. In germline, CDR1 is MDHEN, CDR2 SYDVKM. Trimming took 6 bases from V and 5 from J, leaving 17 bases between them. CDR3 nucleotide sequence: TGTGCCAGCAGGTCCGGGACAACTGTTAACGAGCAGTACTTC. Translating gives CASRSGTTVNEQYF.

The rearrangement uses TRBV7-2 and TRBJ2-7; 15 nucleotides line up with TRBD2. Losses at the gene ends were 5 bases for V and 3 bases for J; bases not matched to a gene: 5. CDR3 size: 16 residues. Per the germline V gene, CDR1 is SGHTA and CDR2 is FQGNSA. The CDR3 here is CASSPGLAGGGYEQYF. The CDR3 region has the DNA TGTGCCAGCAGCCCGGGACTAGCGGGGGGCGGCTACGAGCAGTACTTC.

This clone showed up just once. The J gene is TRBJ1-6, the V gene TRBV7-9, with 9 bases fitting TRBD1. CDR1 and CDR2 (germline): SEHNR, FQNEAQ (reference sequence). With V trimmed by 6 bases and J by 7 bases, 10 bases remained unmatched. This CDR3 has 16 amino acids. Here the CDR3 reads CASSSTDRGTNSPLHF. The CDR3 nucleotides read TGTGCCAGCAGTTCCACCGACAGGGGGACAAATTCACCCCTCCACTTT.

The rearrangement uses TRBV30 and TRBJ1-4; no clear D gene. V lost 2 bases to trimming and J lost 8 bases, with 18 bases between them. From germline, CDR1 is GTSNPN and CDR2 SVGIG (reference sequence). CDR3 size: 15 residues. The CDR3 sequence: CAWSLPSGIREKLFF. In nucleotides, the CDR3 is TGTGCCTGGAGTCTACCTTCTGGGATTAGGGAAAAACTGTTTTTT.

This sequence joins TRBV5-6 and TRBJ1-2; D uncertain. Trimming left V 5 bases short and J 6 bases short, with 17 bases between. Germline CDR1 reads SGHDT; CDR2 reads YYEEEE. CDR3 length: 14 residues. The CDR3: CASRAPLGYHGYTF. The DNA of the CDR3 is TGTGCCAGCAGGGCTCCCTTAGGGTACCATGGCTACACCTTC.

This chain links TRBV5-4 with TRBJ1-1; D call uncertain. The germline V gene encodes CDR1 SGHNT and CDR2 YYREEE (reference sequence). This CDR3 has 15 residues. Trimming shortened V by 0 bases and J by 5 bases, and 14 bases separated the two germline ends. CDR3 sequence (DNA): TGTGCCAGCAGCTTGGGGAGGGTCGATTGGACTGAAGCTTTCTTT. Protein: CASSLGRVDWTEAFF.

The V and J genes are TRBV5-1 and TRBJ2-7, with D perhaps TRBD1 or TRBD2 (5 bases each). There are 15 residues in the CDR3. Germline V gives CDR1 SGHRS, CDR2 YFSETQ. V gave up 0 bases and J gave up 3 bases, with 13 bases separating them. The DNA of the CDR3 is TGCGCCAGCAGCTTGGGGGGGACCCCCTTCTACGAGCAGTACTTC. The encoded protein is CASSLGGTPFYEQYF.